This T cell receptor (beta chain) was identified in a study of cytomegalovirus exposure and HLA in healthy donors. The V gene's germline CDR1 is SGHRS and CDR2 YFSETQ. This CDR3 contains 13 residues. Between the trimmed V and J ends, which lost 0 bases and 2 bases, there was a span of 6 bases. Healthy bone marrow donors formed the donor group. This clone was counted a single time. Antigen unknown. Primers included in the PCR were 60 Vbeta and 13 Jbeta primers. The repertoire was sequenced with immunoSEQ multiplex PCR; TCRdb's copy has only in-frame clones and lacks some. The data show 99,000 or so clones, 75% to 85% seen once. Study-level results: Reported findings show TCR beta sequences accurately forecast HLA-A and HLA-B alleles in most subjects. Later work showed greater clonal expansion in HLA-associated TCR beta chains than in equally common others. TRBV6-2, TRBV6-3 and some other V segments were excluded as indistinguishable.

The sequenced sample was PBMCs. The V and J genes are TRBV5-1 and TRBJ2-7; D unclear. The receptor was derived from a man aged 25-45 years in good health and CMV-seronegative. Written as DNA, the CDR3 is TGCGCCAGCAGCTTGGAGCCCCCCTACGAGCAGTACTTC. Residues: CASSLEPPYEQYF.